These 14 T cell receptor beta chains originate from one sample sequenced in a study of cytomegalovirus exposure and HLA in healthy donors. With 60 Vbeta and 13 Jbeta primers, the PCR was carried out. Sequenced by immunoSEQ multiplex PCR; TCRdb stores in-frame clones only, minus some. The sample table sets out over 55,000 clones. Input material: PBMCs. These receptors all stem from a boy younger than 18 in good health and CMV-seronegative.

The genes are TRBV5-1 and TRBJ2-7, with TRBD1 as a possible D gene (5 bases). The CDR3 consists of 13 residues. Germline assignment: CDR1 SGHRS and CDR2 YFSETQ. V was shortened by 9 bases and J by 5 bases, with 18 bases between the two germline ends. CDR3 amino acids: CATTSPGLDEQYF. In nucleotides, the CDR3 is TGCGCCACCACCTCTCCAGGGTTGGACGAGCAGTACTTC. The full variable domain, completed using reference TRBV5-1 and TRBJ2-7, is KAGVTQTPRYLIKTRGQQVTLSCSPISGHRSVSWYQQTPGQGLQFLFEYFSETQRNKGNFPGRFSGRQFSNSRSEMNVSTLELGDSALYLCATTSPGLDEQYFGPGTRLTVT.

The V call is TRBV9, the J call TRBJ1-1; TRBD1 matches 7 bases. This CDR3 spans 15 amino acids. Per the germline V gene, CDR1 is SGDLS and CDR2 is YYNGEE. V lost 3 bases, J lost 0 bases, and 5 bases stayed unmatched. The DNA for the CDR3 is TGTGCCAGCAGCGGCCGGACAGGACTGAACACTGAAGCTTTCTTT. Translated: CASSGRTGLNTEAFF.

The rearrangement uses TRBV5-6 and TRBJ1-1; D is possibly TRBD1 (6 bases). CDR1 and CDR2 (germline): SGHDT, YYEEEE. Trimming removed 2 bases from V and 1 base from J, with 9 bases in between. CDR3 length equals 14 residues. This CDR3 is CASSLGGGNTEAFF. The CDR3 nucleotides read TGTGCCAGCAGCTTAGGGGGGGGGAACACTGAAGCTTTCTTT.

This chain joins TRBV30 and TRBJ2-2; D perhaps matches TRBD2 (5 bases). The CDR3 extends over 12 amino acids. V lost 5 bases to trimming and J lost 5 bases, with 9 bases between them. CDR1 is GTSNPN and CDR2 is SVGIG in the germline V gene (reference sequence). The CDR3 DNA is TGTGCCTGGGGCCCGGGGACCGGGGAGCTGTTTTTT. Translated: CAWGPGTGELFF.

The rearrangement joins TRBV29-1 to TRBJ1-1; D is possibly TRBD1 (5 bases). Trimming took 2 bases from V and 2 from J, leaving 12 bases between them. The CDR3 is 14 residues long. Looked up from germline, CDR1 is SQVTM and CDR2 is ANQGSEA. CDR3 DNA sequence: TGCAGCGTTGAACAGGGCCGGGTCAACACTGAAGCTTTCTTT. Its translation: CSVEQGRVNTEAFF.

The J gene is TRBJ1-5, the V gene TRBV29-1; possibly TRBD1 for D (5 bases). CDR1 SQVTM and CDR2 ANQGSEA come from the germline V gene. The CDR3 runs to 11 residues. V lost 6 bases and J 11 bases, leaving 14 bases between the germline ends. The CDR3 DNA reads as TGCAGCGTAGTCGGCGGGGGGACCCAGCATTTT. Translation gives CSVVGGGTQHF. Complete variable domain (other parts from reference TRBV29-1 and TRBJ1-5): SAVISQKPSRDICQRGTSLTIQCQVDSQVTMMFWYRQQPGQSLTLIATANQGSEATYESGFVIDKFPISRPNLTFSTLTVSNMSPEDSSIYLCSVVGGGTQHFGDGTRLSIL.

The chain uses TRBV5-1 and TRBJ2-5; D may be TRBD2 (6 bases). The germline V and J ends were trimmed by 1 base and 3 bases, with 10 bases remaining between them. Germline CDR1 and CDR2: SGHRS and YFSETQ. CDR3 length: 14 amino acids. CDR3 nucleotide sequence: TGCGCCAGCAGCTTGTTTTCGGGAGAAGAGACCCAGTACTTC. Residues: CASSLFSGEETQYF. Drawing the rest from reference TRBV5-1 and TRBJ2-5, the complete variable domain is KAGVTQTPRYLIKTRGQQVTLSCSPISGHRSVSWYQQTPGQGLQFLFEYFSETQRNKGNFPGRFSGRQFSNSRSEMNVSTLELGDSALYLCASSLFSGEETQYFGPGTRLLVL.

CDR3 in DNA: TGTGCCAGCAGGGCAGGGGGCACAAACACTGAAGCTTTCTTT. This gives the protein CASRAGGTNTEAFF. The chain couples TRBV27 to TRBJ1-1; 8 bases are a match to TRBD1. The CDR3 is 14 amino acids. CDR1 and CDR2 from the germline V gene are MNHEY and SMNVEV (reference sequence). Germline trimming cut 6 bases from V and 2 bases from J; bases unmatched to any gene: 5.

CDR3 in DNA: TGTGCCATCAATGACCGGGACAGGGGATACGAGCAGTACTTC. Residues: CAINDRDRGYEQYF. The chain uses TRBV10-3 and TRBJ2-7; 10 bases map to TRBD1. The CDR3 totals 14 residues. V was clipped by 7 bases and J by 4 bases; unmatched bases: 7. Per the germline V gene, CDR1 is ENHRY and CDR2 is SYGVKD.

The rearrangement links TRBV30 to TRBJ1-2; 7 nucleotides match TRBD1. This CDR3 is built from 17 residues. The ends lost 4 bases at V and 8 bases at J; junction bases unmatched: 22. The V gene's germline CDR1 is GTSNPN and CDR2 SVGIG (reference sequence). The CDR3 protein is CAWTTNKGGPSPSGYTF. As DNA, the CDR3 is TGTGCCTGGACCACTAATAAAGGGGGCCCCAGTCCATCGGGCTACACCTTC.

V usage is TRBV30 and J usage is TRBJ1-2; TRBD1 matches 7 bases. The CDR3 sequence is 14 residues long. From germline, CDR1 is GTSNPN and CDR2 SVGIG (reference sequence). J was trimmed by 4 bases and V by 2 bases; bases with no gene match: 7. In DNA, the CDR3 is TGTGCCTGGAGTACTACAGGGGTGGGCTATGGCTACACCTTC. This codes for CAWSTTGVGYGYTF. The full variable domain, rest sourced from reference TRBV30 and TRBJ1-2, is SQTIHQWPATLVQPVGSPLSLECTVEGTSNPNLYWYRQAAGRGLQLLFYSVGIGQISSEVPQNLSASRPQDRQFILSSKKLLLSDSGFYLCAWSTTGVGYGYTFGSGTRLTVV.

This chain uses TRBV10-3 with TRBJ2-3; 8 nucleotides align to TRBD1. CDR1 is ENHRY, CDR2 SYGVKD, per germline. Trimming took 6 bases from V and 1 from J; bases not matched to a gene: 9. The CDR3 length is 16 residues. CDR3 DNA sequence: TGTGCCATCAGGGACTTCCAGGGGGCCGGCACAGATACGCAGTATTTT. The encoded protein is CAIRDFQGAGTDTQYF.

The rearrangement uses TRBV7-2 and TRBJ1-1; D might be TRBD1 (5 bases). The CDR3 runs 14 residues. CDR1 and CDR2 from the germline V gene are SGHTA and FQGNSA. V lost 5 bases and J 4 bases, leaving 14 bases between the germline ends. CDR3 in DNA: TGTGCCAGCAGCCCCCTGTTCGGGGGCACTGAAGCTTTCTTT. The encoded protein is CASSPLFGGTEAFF.

V gene TRBV13 combines with J gene TRBJ1-2; TRBD1 matches at 8 bases. Unmatched junction bases numbered 9, after V lost 2 bases and J lost 4 bases. There are 16 residues in the CDR3. CDR1 PRHDT and CDR2 FYEKMQ come from the germline V gene (reference sequence). CDR3: CASSLMDRAGGYGYTF. The CDR3 DNA follows: TGTGCCAGCAGCTTAATGGACAGGGCCGGGGGCTATGGCTACACCTTC.